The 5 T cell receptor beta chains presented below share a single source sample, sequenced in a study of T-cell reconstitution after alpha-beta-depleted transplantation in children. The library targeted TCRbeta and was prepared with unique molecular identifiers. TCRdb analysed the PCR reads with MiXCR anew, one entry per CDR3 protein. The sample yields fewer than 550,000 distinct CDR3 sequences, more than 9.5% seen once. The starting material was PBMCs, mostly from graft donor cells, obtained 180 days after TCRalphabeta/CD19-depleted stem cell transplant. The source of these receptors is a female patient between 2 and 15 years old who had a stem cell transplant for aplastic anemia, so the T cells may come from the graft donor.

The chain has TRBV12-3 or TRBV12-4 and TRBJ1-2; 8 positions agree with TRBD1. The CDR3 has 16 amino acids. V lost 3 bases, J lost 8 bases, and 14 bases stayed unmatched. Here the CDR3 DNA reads TGTGCCAGCAGTTTCGGACGGATTCAGGGGGCGGGCGGCTACACCTTC. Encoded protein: CASSFGRIQGAGGYTF.

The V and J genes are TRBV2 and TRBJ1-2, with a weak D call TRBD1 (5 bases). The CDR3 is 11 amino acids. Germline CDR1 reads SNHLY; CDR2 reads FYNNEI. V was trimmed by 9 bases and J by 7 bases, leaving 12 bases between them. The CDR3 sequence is CARKRGCGYTF. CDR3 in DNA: TGTGCCAGGAAAAGGGGTTGTGGCTACACCTTC.

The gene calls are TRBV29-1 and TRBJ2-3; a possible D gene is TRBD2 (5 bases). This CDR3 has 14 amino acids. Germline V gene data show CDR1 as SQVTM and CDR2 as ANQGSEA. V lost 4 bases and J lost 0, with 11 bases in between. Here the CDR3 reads CSVVGDSSTDTQYF. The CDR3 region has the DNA TGCAGCGTTGTCGGGGATTCTAGCACAGATACGCAGTATTTT.

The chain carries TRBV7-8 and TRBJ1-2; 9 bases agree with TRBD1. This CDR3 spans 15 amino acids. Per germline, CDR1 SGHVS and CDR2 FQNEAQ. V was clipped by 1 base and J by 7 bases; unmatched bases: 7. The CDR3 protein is CASSLGAGQGFGYTF. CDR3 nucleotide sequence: TGTGCCAGCAGCTTAGGTGCGGGACAGGGATTTGGCTACACCTTC.

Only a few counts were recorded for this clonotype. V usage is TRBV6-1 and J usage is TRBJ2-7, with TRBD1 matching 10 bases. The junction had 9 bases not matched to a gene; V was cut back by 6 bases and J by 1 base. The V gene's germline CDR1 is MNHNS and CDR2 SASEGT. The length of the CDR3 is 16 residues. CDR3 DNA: TGTGCCAGCAGCCCTACTCGGACAGGGGGATCCTACGAGCAGTACTTC. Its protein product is CASSPTRTGGSYEQYF.